This T cell receptor (beta chain) was retrieved from a study of cytomegalovirus exposure and HLA in healthy donors (TCRdb year 2017). General notes on the study: The roughly 670 repertoires of the first cohort and the 110 or so validation repertoires were produced on the same platform, according to a later analysis. The aim of the study was to test whether cataloging public T cell receptors could identify signatures of past pathogen exposure. A separate validation cohort of about 110 different subjects was used in addition to the roughly 700-subject first cohort. The study combined high-throughput TCR immunosequencing, statistical association of individual TCRs with disease status, and machine learning to predict cytomegalovirus infection status.

Donors formed part of the validation cohort, which comprised fewer than 150 subjects and was distinct from the first cohort of 550 to 850 subjects. Study-wide conclusions, independent of this receptor: All 120 or so repertoires were used to score co-occurrence in the validation cohort in a later analysis, because that analysis had no HLA typing for the cohort. A later analysis found that TCRs clustered in the first cohort also tended to co-occur in the roughly 120 validation repertoires, with 94% of cluster scores above 0. Across donors, most TCR sequences were observed very rarely, whereas some public TCRs were present in many individuals. In both the original and validation cohorts, the classifier was reported to diagnose cytomegalovirus status with high specificity and sensitivity. The authors suggested that the approach could potentially be generalized to other disease states and immunological phenotypes. A total of 150 to 200 TCR beta chains were listed by the study as associated with cytomegalovirus. A few of the identified cytomegalovirus-associated TCR beta chains were confirmed in vitro to be specific for cytomegalovirus antigens.

The library relied on the immunoSEQ multiplex PCR assay. Processing in the source paper ran as follows. To diagnose cytomegalovirus status from the catalog of TCR beta chain sequences, a statistical classification framework was built. Imported from immuneACCESS, the table was reduced by TCRdb to in-frame sequences with V and J called. These copies leave out some clones; in studies compared against another copy, an unresolved V gene accounts for under half, and the cause of the remainder is not known. The DNA gave D and trimming, while V, J and clone size come from that table. In this sample the table shows roughly 65,000 clones, about 92% of which occur a single time. The ten largest clones represent about 5.7% of the sample. CDR1 SNHLY and CDR2 FYNNEI are derived from the germline V gene. For this chain, trimming is 6 bases at the V end and 5 bases at the J end, and the number of junction bases without a gene match is 11. Taken from cysteine to phenylalanine, the CDR3 has 16 residues. Just the 48-base CDR3 DNA is kept, in frame starting at base 1.

Comments on this clone: This receptor's antigen is unknown. Per-base qualities were not stored, and no clone one base away is much larger.

The source material was PBMCs. The source of this sequence is a man between 18 and 35 years old in good health and CMV-seropositive. Recombination connected TRBV2 to TRBJ2-2, and TRBD2 aligns with 8 junction nucleotides. The CDR3 in this case is CASRLKAGVGTGELFF. Read as DNA, the sequence is TGTGCCAGCAGGCTAAAAGCGGGAGTCGGAACCGGGGAGCTGTTTTTT. The full variable domain, completed from the reference TRBV2 and TRBJ2-2 proteins outside the CDR3, reads EPEVTQTPSHQVTQMGQEVILRCVPISNHLYFYWYRQILGQKVEFLVSFYNNEISEKSEIFDDQFSVERPDGSNFTLKIRSTKLEDSAMYFCASRLKAGVGTGELFFGEGSRLTVL.